This T cell receptor (beta chain) appears in the sequencing data of a study of cytomegalovirus exposure and HLA in healthy donors. General study results and limits: Most TCR sequences were seen very rarely across donors, but some public TCRs occurred in many.

PCR was performed using 60 Vbeta and 13 Jbeta primers. TCRdb's copy holds only in-frame clones and misses some; the assay was immunoSEQ multiplex PCR. The sample includes over 120,000 clones, around 86% of them seen just once. As to this clone: Its specificity is not known.

CDR3 length: 14 residues. The J segment lost 3 bases and the V segment lost 5 bases, leaving 6 bases of the junction unmatched. CDR1 is LNHDA and CDR2 is SQIVND in the germline V gene (reference sequence). The material sequenced was PBMCs. The chain carries TRBV19 and TRBJ2-7; 8 nucleotides agree with TRBD1. The sequence was obtained from a woman aged 25 to 45 in good health and CMV-seronegative. Here the CDR3 DNA reads TGTGCCAGTAGTGCACCGACAGGGGACTACGAGCAGTACTTC. Its protein product is CASSAPTGDYEQYF.